These 10 T cell receptor beta chains came from one sample sequenced in a study of T cells after yellow fever vaccination. In TCRdb, the 5' RACE reads were re-called with MiXCR into one record per CDR3 protein. The data contain 300,000 to 400,000 distinct CDR3 sequences, roughly 8.7% of them singletons. The sequencing used PBMCs, collected on the day of the first yellow fever vaccination. The receptor source for this set is a young man who received the YFV17D yellow fever vaccine.

The CDR3 bases are TGTGCCAGCAGTTCTCTTACCCTGGAAGCTTTCTTT. This gives the protein CASSSLTLEAFF. The chain is built from TRBV27 and TRBJ1-1; D unresolved. The CDR3 is made up of 12 amino acids. The germline V gene has CDR1 MNHEY and CDR2 SMNVEV (reference sequence). Between the trimmed V and J ends, which lost 4 bases and 8 bases, there was a span of 11 bases.

Only a few counts were recorded for this clonotype. The gene calls are TRBV7-9 and TRBJ2-3; TRBD1 matches at 7 bases. Germline V lookup: CDR1 SEHNR, CDR2 FQNEAQ (reference sequence). The CDR3 has 14 residues. V lost 5 bases to trimming and J lost 2 bases; unmatched junction nucleotides: 4. CDR3 nucleotide sequence: TGTGCCAGCAGCATGGACAGGACCACAGATACGCAGTATTTT. Translated: CASSMDRTTDTQYF.

This clonotype was found many times. The V call is TRBV27, the J call TRBJ1-1, with D tentatively TRBD1 (6 bases). The V end lost 1 base, the J end lost 8 bases, and 11 bases lay between the germline ends. The germline V gene encodes CDR1 MNHEY and CDR2 SMNVEV (reference sequence). The CDR3 covers 13 residues. CDR3: CASSLYGGDEAFF. DNA for the CDR3: TGTGCCAGCAGTTTATACGGGGGCGACGAAGCTTTCTTT.

This clonotype has more than one count but fewer than ten. The chain recombines TRBV20-1 with TRBJ2-3; TRBD2 matches at 7 bases. Unmatched junction bases numbered 21, after V lost 4 bases and J lost 2 bases. The V gene's germline CDR1 is DFQATT and CDR2 SNEGSKA (reference sequence). The CDR3 sequence is 19 residues long. The CDR3 coding sequence is TGCAGTGCTACCGGCGGAGACTCCGGGACTACGAGCTACACAGATACGCAGTATTTT. It encodes CSATGGDSGTTSYTDTQYF.

The rearrangement joins TRBV5-1 to TRBJ1-2, with D perhaps TRBD1 (6 bases). V was trimmed by 4 bases and J by 3 bases, leaving 10 bases between them. In germline, CDR1 is SGHRS, CDR2 YFSETQ. The CDR3 contains 13 residues. CDR3 in DNA: TGCGCCAGCAGCCCCGCAGGGGACTATGGCTACACCTTC. Protein sequence: CASSPAGDYGYTF.

Comment on this clonotype: A much larger clone is a single base away; this may be a read error. The genes are TRBV12-3 or TRBV12-4 and TRBJ1-6; D not certain. The CDR3 totals 11 residues. CDR3 coding DNA: TGTGCCATCAGTTTAAACTCACCCCTCCACTTT. It encodes CAISLNSPLHF.

This clonotype has more than one count but fewer than ten. The V call is TRBV6-1, the J call TRBJ2-3, with 9 bases that match TRBD1. The CDR3 sequence is 15 residues long. Germline lookup yields CDR1 MNHNS and CDR2 SASEGT. V was pared by 6 bases and J by 3 bases, with 7 bases of the junction left unmatched. CDR3 DNA: TGTGCCAGCAGGCCGATGGACAGGGGAACAGATACGCAGTATTTT. It translates to CASRPMDRGTDTQYF.

A few counts support this clonotype. V usage is TRBV28 and J usage is TRBJ1-1; no clear D. V was clipped by 5 bases and J by 0 bases, with 13 bases between them. CDR1 and CDR2 from the germline V gene are MDHEN and SYDVKM. The CDR3 has 15 residues. As DNA, the CDR3 is TGTGCCAGCAGTCCCAGGCGGGCGTTGAACACTGAAGCTTTCTTT. It is translated as CASSPRRALNTEAFF.

The genes are TRBV5-4 and TRBJ2-2, with 9 bases lining up with TRBD1. Germline assignment: CDR1 SGHNT and CDR2 YYREEE (reference sequence). This CDR3 comprises 15 residues. V dropped 4 bases and J dropped 6; count of bases not matched to a gene: 7. CDR3 nucleotides: TGTGCCAGCAGCATACGACAGGGGGGCCCCGGGGAGCTGTTTTTT. Its protein product is CASSIRQGGPGELFF.

There are a few counts of this clonotype. The chain links TRBV10-2 to TRBJ2-3; tentatively, D is TRBD1 (6 bases). In germline, CDR1 is WSHSY, CDR2 SAAADI. This CDR3 is 13 amino acids long. V dropped 2 bases and J dropped 4 bases, with 7 bases sitting between them. CDR3 sequence reads: CASSEQGPDTQYF. The CDR3 bases are TGCGCCAGCAGTGAGCAGGGGCCAGATACGCAGTATTTT.